This T cell receptor beta chain was profiled in a study of shared clonotypes between healthy human individuals. With regard to this clone: Antigen specificity is unknown.

Germline values: CDR1 SGHKS, CDR2 YYEKEE (reference sequence). This CDR3 is built from 14 residues. Trimming removed 4 bases from V and 5 bases from J, with 15 bases in between. Profiling relied on immunoSEQ multiplex PCR, and the TCRdb table lists in-frame clones only, not all of them. The data hold about 600,000 clones, with approximately 97% observed a single time. General study findings and limits: Sampling used blood alone; tissue repertoires probably differ.

The sample was naive CD4+ T cells sorted from blood. The subset here: CD45RA+ positively selected. This chain uses TRBV5-5 with TRBJ2-5; tentatively, D is TRBD2 (5 bases). This receptor was identified in a woman under 40 in good health. The CDR3 loop is CASSPGRRPETQYF. In nucleotides, the CDR3 is TGTGCCAGCAGCCCAGGACGGAGGCCCGAGACCCAGTACTTC.